There are a few counts of the clone carrying this T cell receptor (beta chain). The CDR3 runs to 13 residues. Germline CDR1 is SGDLS and CDR2 is YYNGEE. Losses at the gene ends were 3 bases for V and 8 bases for J; bases not matched to a gene: 5. This sample was included in a study of response to subunit inactivated influenza vaccine. In TCRdb, the RT-PCR reads were re-called with MiXCR into one record per CDR3 protein. The sample has some 570,000 distinct CDR3 sequences, about 11% seen once. These sequences were also reported in another study, on T cells expressing NK-cell markers. This second report adds: Production of TCR beta cDNA relied on 5'RACE template switching with UMIs. It was sorted CD3+CD56-NKG2C+, CD3+CD56+NKG2C- and CD3+CD56+NKG2C+ T cells that provided the TCR beta repertoires. There were seven HCMV-seropositive donors and one seronegative donor among the eight sequenced. Several of the experiments relied on an anti-gamma-delta TCR antibody so that only alpha-beta TCR T cells were sorted. Over 5 donors carried dominant NKG2C+ clonotypes that made up roughly 1.0-7.5% of their CD8+ T cells.

This chain connects TRBV9 to TRBJ2-1; 7 bases map to TRBD1. The origin of this receptor is a man over 45 who received an inactivated influenza vaccine. This specimen consisted of PBMCs from blood, obtained on the day of vaccination. This CDR3 reads CASSETGLDEQFF. The CDR3 DNA follows: TGTGCCAGCAGCGAGACAGGGCTAGATGAGCAGTTCTTC.